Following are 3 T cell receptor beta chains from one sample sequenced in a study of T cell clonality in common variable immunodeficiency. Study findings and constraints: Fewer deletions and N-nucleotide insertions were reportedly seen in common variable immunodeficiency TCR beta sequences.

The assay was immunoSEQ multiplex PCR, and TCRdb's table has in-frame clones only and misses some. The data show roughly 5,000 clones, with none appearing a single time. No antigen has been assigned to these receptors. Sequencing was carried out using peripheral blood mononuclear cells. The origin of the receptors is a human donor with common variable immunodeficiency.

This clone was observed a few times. This CDR3 reads CSVEDGGGRINEQFF. CDR3 DNA (partial): TGCAGCGTTGAAGATGGAGGGGGCAGGATCAATGAG. The genes are TRBV29-1 and TRBJ2-1; D might be TRBD1 (7 bases). The CDR3 goes on 3 residues after the read ends, and that part is filled in from the germline J gene. The CDR3 has 15 residues. Germline V CDR1 and CDR2: SQVTM, ANQGSEA. Trimming pared 0 bases from V and 6 bases from J, leaving 15 bases between.

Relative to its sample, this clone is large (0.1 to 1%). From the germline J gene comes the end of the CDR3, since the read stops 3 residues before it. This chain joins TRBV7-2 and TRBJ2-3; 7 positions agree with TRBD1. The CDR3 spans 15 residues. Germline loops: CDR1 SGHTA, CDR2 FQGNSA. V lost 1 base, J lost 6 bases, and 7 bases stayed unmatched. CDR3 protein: CASSLGGGNMDTQYF. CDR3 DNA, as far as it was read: TGTGCCAGCAGCTTAGGAGGGGGCAATATGGATACG.

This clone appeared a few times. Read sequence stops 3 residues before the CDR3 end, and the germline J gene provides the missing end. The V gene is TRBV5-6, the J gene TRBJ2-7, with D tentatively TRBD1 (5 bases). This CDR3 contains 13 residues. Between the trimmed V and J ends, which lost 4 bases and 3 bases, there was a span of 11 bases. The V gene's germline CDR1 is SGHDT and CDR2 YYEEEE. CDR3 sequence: CASSKAGIYEQYF. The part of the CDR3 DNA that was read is TGTGCCAGCAGCAAGGCAGGGATCTACGAG.